The clone carrying this TCR beta chain was seen only a few times. CDR3 length: 15 residues. The V gene's germline CDR1 is MNHEY and CDR2 SVGAGI. V was cut by 7 bases and J by 5 bases, with 20 bases left in between. The data were obtained in a study of blood T cell repertoires in COVID-19. The protocol was immunoSEQ multiplex PCR, while the TCRdb copy is restricted to in-frame clones and leaves out a portion. The sample holds about 340,000 clones, about nine tenths seen once. This clonotype was obtained from a woman between 50 and 59 years old with COVID-19, enrolled during active disease. Sequenced: peripheral blood. The V and J genes are TRBV6-5 and TRBJ1-1, with D perhaps TRBD1 (5 bases). The CDR3 loop is CASTLGGGVGTEAFF. CDR3 sequence (DNA): TGTGCCAGCACCCTCGGCGGGGGTGTCGGGACTGAAGCTTTCTTT.